The entry below describes one T cell receptor (beta chain). Its antigen is unknown. The sample originates from a study of T cell repertoires in cytomegalovirus infection. Study-wide background: Indications came from public TCR beta signatures; they pointed to CMV infection and to a matching HLA type.

Study-level findings and limits: In two of eight donors, the top clonotype was HLA-C-restricted CMV-specific. Of the TCR beta families, the public ones yielded a cumulative frequency that identified carriers of CMV plus the relevant HLA.

Each CDR3 protein is one row after TCRdb ran MiXCR on the reads. The data contain roughly 920,000 distinct CDR3 sequences, roughly 30% of them seen just once; the ten biggest clones take up under 15%. Germline V CDR1 and CDR2: SGHNT, YENEEA. This CDR3 region has 14 residues. The trim removed 5 bases at V and 8 bases at J, leaving 9 bases unmatched. Here the sequenced sample was cultured CD8+ T cells from PBMCs, taken from culture after CMV antigen stimulation. The chain employs TRBV11-3 and TRBJ2-1; 7 positions agree with TRBD1. The source of this sequence is a human donor in good health (CMV status not recorded). Some clones in this sample may be carry-over from other donors' samples. CDR3 sequence reads: CASSGRDSPHEQFF. The CDR3 DNA follows: TGTGCCAGCAGCGGAAGGGACAGCCCCCATGAGCAGTTCTTC.